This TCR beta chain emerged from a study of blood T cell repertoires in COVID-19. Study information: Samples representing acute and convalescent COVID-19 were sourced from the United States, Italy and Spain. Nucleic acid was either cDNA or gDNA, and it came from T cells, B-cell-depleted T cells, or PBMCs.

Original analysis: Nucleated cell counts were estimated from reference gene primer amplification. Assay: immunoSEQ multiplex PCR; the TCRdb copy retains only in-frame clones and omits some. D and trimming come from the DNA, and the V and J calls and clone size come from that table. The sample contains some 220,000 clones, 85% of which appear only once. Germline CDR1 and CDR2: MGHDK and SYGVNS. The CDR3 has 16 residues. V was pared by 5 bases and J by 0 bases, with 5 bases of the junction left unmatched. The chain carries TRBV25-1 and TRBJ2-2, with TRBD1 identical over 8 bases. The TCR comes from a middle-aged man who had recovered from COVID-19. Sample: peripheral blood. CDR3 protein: CASSLSQGANTGELFF. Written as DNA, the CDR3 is TGTGCCAGCAGTCTATCACAGGGGGCGAACACCGGGGAGCTGTTTTTT.